This T cell receptor beta chain is drawn from a study of radiotherapy plus CTLA-4 blockade in lung cancer. On the study more broadly: Among patients, 15% to 20% showed objective responses, and about 30% had disease control.

Comments on this clone: What it binds is unknown.

The CDR3 runs 14 residues. CDR1 and CDR2 (germline): SGHTA, FQGNSA. V gave up 5 bases and J gave up 5 bases, with 15 bases separating them. Whole-study results and caveats: The authors reported that early blood T cell clone dynamics, with interferon-beta, best predicted response. There was expansion of tumor-derived TCR clones in blood after radiotherapy plus ipilimumab.

Clones were read by immunoSEQ multiplex PCR, and TCRdb kept only the in-frame ones, dropping some. The table records tens of thousands of clones, roughly 80% of them present only once. J is TRBJ1-1 and V is TRBV7-2; D ambiguous. The TCR comes from a human donor with non-small cell lung cancer that progressed on radiotherapy plus ipilimumab. Material: peripheral blood, obtained from a patient treated with radiotherapy plus ipilimumab. CDR3 protein: CASSLYLGLTEAFF. In DNA form, the CDR3 reads TGTGCCAGCAGCCTGTACTTGGGGTTGACTGAAGCTTTCTTT.